Detailed here is one T cell receptor (beta chain). The method was immunoSEQ multiplex PCR; TCRdb's version includes in-frame clones alone and lacks a portion of them. The sample holds 200,000 to 250,000 clones, about 92% seen once. This entry is derived from a study of blood T cell repertoires in COVID-19. The CDR3 is 15 residues long. Germline CDR1 reads SGHVS; CDR2 reads FNYEAQ. J gave up 1 base and V 4 bases, and 4 bases lay outside the gene matches. The source is a man younger than 40 with acute or convalescent COVID-19. Sequencing was done on a sample of peripheral blood. This sequence joins TRBV7-6 and TRBJ2-1; 7 nucleotides line up with TRBD2. The CDR3 coding sequence is TGTGCCAGCAGCTCCCGGACTAGATCCTACAATGAGCAGTTCTTC. Translation: CASSSRTRSYNEQFF.